The 27 T cell receptor beta chains reported below all come from one sample, sequenced in a study of blood T cell repertoires in COVID-19. TCRdb keeps only in-frame clones here, not all; method: immunoSEQ multiplex PCR. The data show some 100,000 clones, 86% seen once. Source material: peripheral blood. Source of these receptors: an older man who had recovered from COVID-19.

This sequence joins TRBV5-1 and TRBJ1-2, with D perhaps TRBD1 (6 bases). The CDR3 consists of 16 residues. Trimming left V 0 bases short and J 9 bases short, with 21 bases between. CDR1 and CDR2 (germline): SGHRS, YFSETQ. The CDR3 DNA sequence: TGCGCCAGCAGCTTGGAGAGCTTAAACAGGGTTGGAAGCTACACCTTC. Residues: CASSLESLNRVGSYTF.

The genes are TRBV4-1 and TRBJ2-7; TRBD2 matches at 9 bases. The CDR3 spans 16 residues. CDR1 is MGHRA, CDR2 YSYEKL, per germline. Trimming cost V 0 bases and J 2 bases; bases outside gene matches: 5. CDR3 bases: TGCGCCAGCAGCCAAGACTCCAGGACTAGCGCCTACGAGCAGTACTTC. Protein: CASSQDSRTSAYEQYF.

This rearrangement joins TRBV3-1 (or the pseudogene TRBV3-2) to TRBJ1-4; TRBD1 matches 12 bases. CDR3 length: 16 residues. With V trimmed by 1 base and J by 8 bases, 5 bases remained unmatched. The germline CDR1 and CDR2 sequences are LGHDT and YNNKEL (reference sequence). Written as DNA, the CDR3 is TGTGCCAGCAGCCAAGTGGGACAGGGGGCTTTCGAAAAACTGTTTTTT. This translates into CASSQVGQGAFEKLFF.

This chain uses TRBV7-3 with TRBJ1-1; D is perhaps TRBD1 (6 bases). In germline, CDR1 is SGHTA, CDR2 FQGTGA. V was clipped by 1 base and J by 4 bases, with 13 bases between them. CDR3 length: 15 amino acids. The CDR3 region is CASSLNPGAITEAFF. In DNA, the CDR3 is TGTGCCAGCAGCTTAAATCCAGGGGCGATCACTGAAGCTTTCTTT.

The chain has TRBV24-1 and TRBJ1-1; D ambiguous. Germline loops: CDR1 KGHDR, CDR2 SFDVKD. Trimming shortened V by 6 bases and J by 1 base, and 5 bases separated the two germline ends. This CDR3 is built from 12 residues. CDR3 in amino acids: CATSRGNTEAFF. The DNA for the CDR3 is TGTGCCACCAGTCGGGGGAACACTGAAGCTTTCTTT.

This chain joins TRBV9 and TRBJ2-3; TRBD2 agrees at 7 bases. Per the germline V gene, CDR1 is SGDLS and CDR2 is YYNGEE. CDR3 size: 15 residues. With 1 base clipped from V and 6 bases from J, the junction kept 8 bases outside the gene matches. CDR3 residues: CASSVLAAREDTQYF. CDR3 nucleotides: TGTGCCAGCAGCGTACTAGCGGCCCGTGAGGATACGCAGTATTTT.

V and J are TRBV7-2 and TRBJ1-5; D gene unclear. V lost 5 bases and J lost 7, with 12 bases in between. Per germline, CDR1 SGHTA and CDR2 FQGNSA. CDR3 size: 13 residues. The CDR3 sequence is CASSPRPIQPQHF. CDR3 DNA sequence: TGTGCCAGCAGCCCCAGGCCCATCCAGCCCCAGCATTTT.

CDR3 sequence (DNA): TGTGCCAGCATCGCAGGGGGTTGGTCCTACAATGAGCAGTTCTTC. It encodes CASIAGGWSYNEQFF. The rearrangement links TRBV7-2 to TRBJ2-1, with 7 bases aligning to TRBD1. V dropped 7 bases and J dropped 1; count of bases not matched to a gene: 7. The germline gives CDR1 SGHTA, CDR2 FQGNSA. The length of the CDR3 is 15 residues.

The V call is TRBV30, the J call TRBJ2-3, with unresolved D. CDR1 is GTSNPN, CDR2 SVGIG, per germline (reference sequence). The CDR3 extends over 13 amino acids. The V end lost 1 base, the J end lost 4 bases, and 9 bases lay between the germline ends. In nucleotides, the CDR3 is TGTGCCTGGAGTGGGAGTCTCTCAGATACGCAGTATTTT. Translation: CAWSGSLSDTQYF.

This chain uses TRBV5-1 with TRBJ2-2; tentatively, D is TRBD1 (6 bases). This CDR3 is 15 amino acids long. Trimming removed 1 base at V and 3 bases at J, with 10 bases between. Germline lookup yields CDR1 SGHRS and CDR2 YFSETQ. The CDR3 region has the DNA TGCGCCAGCAGCTTGAGGGCAGGGGACACCGGGGAGCTGTTTTTT. The encoded protein is CASSLRAGDTGELFF.

The table lists this clone with a count of one. The chain carries TRBV29-1 and TRBJ2-7; a possible D gene is TRBD1 (6 bases). The CDR3 sequence is 14 residues long. Trimming cost V 6 bases and J 6 bases, with 21 bases left between them. The germline V gene has CDR1 SQVTM and CDR2 ANQGSEA. The CDR3 loop is CSVLGTPLSSEQYF. The CDR3 DNA sequence: TGCAGCGTCTTAGGGACACCTCTCTCGAGCGAGCAGTACTTC.

The chain uses TRBV15 and TRBJ2-1; tentatively, D is TRBD2 (6 bases). There are 15 residues in the CDR3. The germline V gene encodes CDR1 LNHNV and CDR2 YYDKDF (reference sequence). Trimming stripped 5 bases from V and 5 bases from J, with 16 bases between. CDR3 DNA sequence: TGTGCCACCAGCGGGTTTTCTAGCGCGCACAATGAGCAGTTCTTC. Its protein product is CATSGFSSAHNEQFF.

The table lists this clone with many counts. This sequence joins TRBV30 and TRBJ2-1, with D perhaps matching TRBD2 (6 bases). The CDR3 runs 11 residues. Trimming shortened V by 2 bases and J by 10 bases, and 9 bases separated the two germline ends. Germline CDR1 GTSNPN, CDR2 SVGIG (reference sequence). The DNA for the CDR3 is TGTGCCTGGAGTTGGAGGGCCGAGCAGTTCTTC. Residues: CAWSWRAEQFF.

This sequence joins TRBV5-1 and TRBJ2-5; D perhaps matches TRBD1 (5 bases). Germline V CDR1 and CDR2: SGHRS, YFSETQ. This CDR3 is built from 15 residues. With 0 bases removed from V and 3 bases from J, the gap between germline ends came to 12 bases. CDR3 DNA sequence: TGCGCCAGCAGCTTGGCCCCGGACATTAAAGAGACCCAGTACTTC. This codes for CASSLAPDIKETQYF.

V usage is TRBV2 and J usage is TRBJ2-4; 8 bases align to TRBD1. After removal of 1 base from V and 5 bases from J, the junction contained 7 bases not matched to a gene. The CDR3 is made up of 16 amino acids. CDR1 is SNHLY and CDR2 is FYNNEI in the germline V gene. The CDR3 DNA is TGTGCCAGCAGTGAAGGGTACAGGGGGTGGGAAAACATTCAGTACTTC. This gives the protein CASSEGYRGWENIQYF.

The chain has TRBV3-1 (or the pseudogene TRBV3-2) and TRBJ2-7; maybe TRBD2 (6 bases). The CDR3 covers 14 residues. The germline V gene has CDR1 LGHDT and CDR2 YNNKEL (reference sequence). The ends were cut back, 5 bases at V and 6 bases at J, with 17 bases in the middle. This chain's CDR3 is CASSGTEGRAEQYF. Here the CDR3 DNA reads TGTGCCAGCAGCGGAACGGAGGGAAGAGCCGAGCAGTACTTC.

As DNA, the CDR3 is TGTGCCAGCAGTACGGGGGGACTAGTGAGCAATGAGCAGTTCTTC. Translated, it gives CASSTGGLVSNEQFF. This sequence joins TRBV7-9 and TRBJ2-1; 8 nucleotides align to TRBD2. The germline V gene encodes CDR1 SEHNR and CDR2 FQNEAQ (reference sequence). The CDR3 length is 15 residues. V lost 6 bases to trimming and J lost 6 bases; unmatched junction nucleotides: 10.

V gene TRBV6-5 combines with J gene TRBJ1-2; 11 nucleotides match TRBD1. With V trimmed by 5 bases and J by 3 bases, 5 bases remained unmatched. The CDR3 length is 15 residues. Germline V gives CDR1 MNHEY, CDR2 SVGAGI. CDR3 DNA: TGTGCCAGCAGTCAAAGGGACAGGGGGGACTATGGCTACACCTTC. This gives the protein CASSQRDRGDYGYTF.

The V gene is TRBV4-2, the J gene TRBJ1-5; tentative D call: TRBD1 (6 bases). Between the trimmed V and J ends, which lost 6 bases and 5 bases, there was a span of 20 bases. Germline V gene lookup returns CDR1 LGHNA and CDR2 YNFKEQ. The CDR3 loop spans 16 amino acids. The CDR3 sequence is CASSREAGEGDQPQHF. In DNA, the CDR3 is TGTGCCAGCAGTAGAGAGGCAGGGGAGGGTGATCAGCCCCAGCATTTT.

The V call is TRBV5-1, the J call TRBJ2-5; no definite D call. This CDR3 has 13 amino acids. The V end was cut by 2 bases, the J end by 3 bases, with 8 bases between. Germline lookup yields CDR1 SGHRS and CDR2 YFSETQ. In DNA, the CDR3 is TGCGCCAGCAGCTTCGTGGGCAAAGAGACCCAGTACTTC. It translates to CASSFVGKETQYF.

The chain uses TRBV27 and TRBJ1-5; 11 bases match TRBD1. J was trimmed by 6 bases and V by 5 bases; bases with no gene match: 6. CDR1 is MNHEY and CDR2 is SMNVEV in the germline V gene (reference sequence). This CDR3 region has 15 residues. The CDR3 region has the DNA TGTGCCAGCAGTCCCGGGACAGGGGGACGTCAGCCCCAGCATTTT. This codes for CASSPGTGGRQPQHF.

The chain has TRBV9 and TRBJ2-3, with 11 bases identical to TRBD2. Trimming cost V 2 bases and J 4 bases; bases outside gene matches: 9. This CDR3 comprises 17 residues. CDR1 and CDR2 (germline): SGDLS, YYNGEE. CDR3 amino acids: CASSVVAGGTGPDTQYF. The CDR3 coding sequence is TGTGCCAGCAGCGTGGTAGCGGGAGGGACCGGTCCAGATACGCAGTATTTT.

The V call is TRBV15, the J call TRBJ2-1; possibly TRBD2 for D (6 bases). The CDR3 is 16 residues long. Germline V gene lookup returns CDR1 LNHNV and CDR2 YYDKDF (reference sequence). V was cut by 1 base and J by 7 bases, with 17 bases left in between. DNA of the CDR3: TGTGCCACCAGCAGAGTGGAGGGGCAGGGTCGAAATGAGCAGTTCTTC. Protein: CATSRVEGQGRNEQFF.

The chain has TRBV28 and TRBJ2-3; TRBD1 matches 8 bases. Losses at the gene ends were 8 bases for V and 4 bases for J; bases not matched to a gene: 8. Per germline, CDR1 MDHEN and CDR2 SYDVKM. The CDR3 runs to 14 residues. CDR3 region: CASQDRVGADTQYF. CDR3 nucleotides: TGTGCCAGCCAGGACAGGGTGGGAGCAGATACGCAGTATTTT.

J is TRBJ2-7 and V is TRBV11-2, with TRBD2 identical over 11 bases. Losses at the gene ends were 5 bases for V and 4 bases for J; bases not matched to a gene: 4. There are 14 residues in the CDR3. The germline V gene has CDR1 SGHAT and CDR2 FQNNGV. As DNA, the CDR3 is TGTGCCAGCAGCGTACTAGCGGGAGATTACGAGCAGTACTTC. Translating gives CASSVLAGDYEQYF.

The chain is built from TRBV19 and TRBJ2-5; no reliable D call. V lost 4 bases and J lost 4, with 4 bases in between. From germline, CDR1 is LNHDA and CDR2 SQIVND (reference sequence). The CDR3 spans 11 residues. The CDR3 reads CASSSRETQYF. For the CDR3, the DNA is TGTGCCAGTAGTAGCAGAGAGACCCAGTACTTC. The whole variable domain, filled in from reference TRBV19 and TRBJ2-5, reads DGGITQSPKYLFRKEGQNVTLSCEQNLNHDAMYWYRQDPGQGLRLIYYSQIVNDFQKGDIAEGYSVSREKKESFPLTVTSAQKNPTAFYLCASSSRETQYFGPGTRLLVL.

The chain recombines TRBV4-1 with TRBJ2-7, with D unresolved. The CDR3 spans 14 residues. Trimming removed 0 bases from V and 9 bases from J, with 15 bases in between. The germline V gene encodes CDR1 MGHRA and CDR2 YSYEKL. The CDR3 DNA reads TGCGCCAGCAGCCAAGATAGAAGCAGGTTGAGGCAGTACTTC. Translation gives CASSQDRSRLRQYF.